The 21 T cell receptor beta chains in this list originate from one sample, sequenced in a study of blood T cell repertoires in COVID-19. Here immunoSEQ multiplex PCR was the method, and the copy in TCRdb shows in-frame clones only, minus some. The table records 130,000 to 150,000 clones, 87% of them present only once. Input material: PBMCs or T cells enriched from blood (not recorded which). These receptors all come from a woman aged 40 to 49 who had been exposed to COVID-19.

V usage is TRBV7-3 and J usage is TRBJ2-7, with 9 bases aligning to TRBD1. Germline V gene lookup returns CDR1 SGHTA and CDR2 FQGTGA. With 5 bases clipped from V and 6 bases from J, the junction kept 5 bases outside the gene matches. The CDR3 spans 13 residues. CDR3 in DNA: TGTGCCAGCAGCAGGACAGGGGATGGCGAGCAGTACTTC. It translates to CASSRTGDGEQYF.

This clone was counted a single time. The chain is built from TRBV6-4 and TRBJ2-3; 9 bases fit TRBD2. The CDR3 is 17 residues long. V was pared by 0 bases and J by 2 bases, with 6 bases of the junction left unmatched. Looked up from germline, CDR1 is MRHNA and CDR2 is SNTAGT. CDR3 coding DNA: TGTGCCAGCAGTGACTCAACCCTAGCGGGGAACACAGATACGCAGTATTTT. It codes for CASSDSTLAGNTDTQYF.

This rearrangement joins TRBV20-1 to TRBJ1-1; no definite D call. The germline V gene has CDR1 DFQATT and CDR2 SNEGSKA (reference sequence). Trimming took 3 bases from V and 1 from J, leaving 12 bases between them. This CDR3 has 14 amino acids. CDR3 residues: CSASGLTANTEAFF. CDR3 DNA: TGCAGTGCTAGTGGGCTAACAGCGAACACTGAAGCTTTCTTT.

This clone has a handful of counts. The CDR3 sequence is CASSSRGPEAFF. The CDR3 nucleotides read TGTGCCAGCAGTTCACGAGGTCCTGAAGCTTTCTTT. The rearrangement links TRBV6-5 to TRBJ1-1; D remains unclear. V lost 4 bases, J lost 6 bases, and 9 bases lay in between. Germline V gives CDR1 MNHEY, CDR2 SVGAGI. The CDR3 runs to 12 residues.

This chain connects TRBV4-3 to TRBJ2-1; 9 nucleotides match TRBD2. Germline trimming cut 3 bases from V and 10 bases from J; bases unmatched to any gene: 22. The CDR3 runs to 19 residues. Germline V gene lookup returns CDR1 LGHNA and CDR2 YSLEER. CDR3 sequence: CASSQFLPGHPVAGVEQFF. CDR3 coding DNA: TGCGCCAGCAGCCAGTTTCTTCCGGGACACCCGGTAGCGGGAGTCGAGCAGTTCTTC.

This sequence joins TRBV3-1 (or the pseudogene TRBV3-2) and TRBJ2-5; 7 positions agree with TRBD1. Germline V CDR1 and CDR2: LGHDT, YNNKEL (reference sequence). There are 14 residues in the CDR3. V lost 3 bases to trimming and J lost 1 base; unmatched junction nucleotides: 2. CDR3 DNA: TGTGCCAGCAGCCAGGGACAGCGCCAAGAGACCCAGTACTTC. This codes for CASSQGQRQETQYF.

This clone was seen only once. This chain links TRBV7-8 with TRBJ1-2; weak D call: TRBD1 (5 bases). CDR3 length: 11 amino acids. The germline V and J ends were trimmed by 7 bases and 6 bases, with 9 bases remaining between them. The germline gives CDR1 SGHVS, CDR2 FQNEAQ. The CDR3: CASTDSNGYTF. CDR3 DNA sequence: TGTGCCAGCACCGACAGTAATGGCTACACCTTC.

In DNA form, the CDR3 reads TGTGCCAGTAGTCTCAGGGCTACGGGAGGCCCACAAGCCGTATACGAGCAGTACTTC. This codes for CASSLRATGGPQAVYEQYF. The V call is TRBV19, the J call TRBJ2-7; 7 bases map to TRBD2. The CDR3 is 19 residues long. Unmatched junction bases numbered 23, after V lost 5 bases and J lost 4 bases. Germline V gene lookup returns CDR1 LNHDA and CDR2 SQIVND (reference sequence).

This CDR3 is CASRDGGFSYEQYF. DNA of the CDR3: TGTGCCAGCAGAGATGGCGGGTTTTCCTACGAGCAGTACTTC. The rearrangement joins TRBV27 to TRBJ2-7, with D possibly TRBD2 on 5 matching bases. This CDR3 spans 14 amino acids. Between the trimmed V and J ends, which lost 6 bases and 1 base, there was a span of 13 bases. Germline assignment: CDR1 MNHEY and CDR2 SMNVEV (reference sequence).

This clone was detected only once. Other DNA sequences in this sample translate to the same CDR3. The chain is built from TRBV6-2 or TRBV6-3 and TRBJ1-1; possible D gene TRBD1, 5 bases. Germline CDR1 reads MNHEY; CDR2 reads SVGEGT. V was shortened by 2 bases and J by 5 bases, with 9 bases between the two germline ends. The CDR3 runs to 13 residues. CDR3 sequence (DNA): TGTGCCAGCAGTTACACGGGGGTAACTGAAGCTTTCTTT. It codes for CASSYTGVTEAFF.

The chain recombines TRBV28 with TRBJ1-2, with a possible D match to TRBD1 (6 bases). The V end was cut by 5 bases, the J end by 8 bases, with 15 bases between. This CDR3 contains 13 residues. Germline loops: CDR1 MDHEN, CDR2 SYDVKM. The CDR3 bases are TGTGCCAGCAGTCCCGGGGGGCTCGGGGGCTACACCTTC. Its protein is CASSPGGLGGYTF.

In its sample, this clone was seen a few times. This chain links TRBV5-1 with TRBJ1-1; D remains ambiguous. Germline values: CDR1 SGHRS, CDR2 YFSETQ. Trimming stripped 4 bases from V and 4 bases from J, with 11 bases between. The CDR3 runs to 13 residues. Written as DNA, the CDR3 is TGCGCCAGCAGCGAGTTCTTCGGCACTGAAGCTTTCTTT. This translates into CASSEFFGTEAFF.

This chain joins TRBV6-5 and TRBJ2-6; D is ambiguous. Germline V lookup: CDR1 MNHEY, CDR2 SVGAGI. CDR3 length equals 16 residues. V dropped 2 bases and J dropped 0 bases, with 8 bases sitting between them. Here the CDR3 reads CASSYGEYSGANVLTF. CDR3 nucleotide sequence: TGTGCCAGCAGTTACGGAGAGTACTCTGGGGCCAACGTCCTGACTTTC.

This chain links TRBV27 with TRBJ2-2; TRBD1 matches 9 bases. Trimming at V came to 2 bases and at J to 6 bases, leaving 7 bases not matched to a gene. The germline V gene encodes CDR1 MNHEY and CDR2 SMNVEV (reference sequence). The CDR3 totals 16 residues. CDR3 amino acids: CASSLSTGGRAGELFF. The CDR3 DNA follows: TGTGCCAGCAGTTTAAGTACAGGGGGCCGGGCCGGGGAGCTGTTTTTT.

The V and J genes are TRBV4-2 and TRBJ1-1; TRBD1 might be the D (6 bases). Germline CDR1 is LGHNA and CDR2 is YNFKEQ. This CDR3 has 14 residues. V was pared by 5 bases and J by 5 bases, with 15 bases between. CDR3 amino acids: CASSFGGQGTEAFF. The CDR3 DNA is TGTGCCAGCAGCTTCGGGGGGCAGGGAACTGAAGCTTTCTTT.

The table lists this clone with a count of one. The V and J genes are TRBV27 and TRBJ1-1, with a weak D call TRBD1 (6 bases). The CDR3 runs 16 residues. Trimming took 3 bases from V and 3 from J, leaving 17 bases between them. Germline CDR1 is MNHEY and CDR2 is SMNVEV (reference sequence). In DNA form, the CDR3 reads TGTGCCAGCAGTTTCACTCAGGGGTCGGCGTACACTGAAGCTTTCTTT. It encodes CASSFTQGSAYTEAFF.

V usage is TRBV5-1 and J usage is TRBJ1-6; tentative D call: TRBD1 (6 bases). The CDR3 length is 15 residues. V gave up 5 bases and J gave up 5 bases, with 14 bases separating them. Germline CDR1 reads SGHRS; CDR2 reads YFSETQ. CDR3: CASSKDRFHNSPLHF. The DNA for the CDR3 is TGCGCCAGCAGTAAAGACAGGTTTCATAATTCACCCCTCCACTTT.

The chain recombines TRBV11-2 with TRBJ2-3; 7 bases are shared with TRBD1. This CDR3 comprises 15 residues. The germline V gene encodes CDR1 SGHAT and CDR2 FQNNGV. The ends lost 5 bases at V and 1 base at J; junction bases unmatched: 6. The CDR3 loop is CASSPSGQGTDTQYF. In nucleotides, the CDR3 is TGTGCCAGCAGCCCCTCAGGACAGGGCACAGATACGCAGTATTTT.

A few counts support this clone. The same CDR3 is also encoded by other DNA sequences in this sample. The chain combines TRBV27 with TRBJ2-7, with 7 positions matching TRBD1. The junction had 3 bases not matched to a gene; V was cut back by 6 bases and J by 1 base. This CDR3 spans 13 amino acids. Per the germline V gene, CDR1 is MNHEY and CDR2 is SMNVEV (reference sequence). CDR3 sequence reads: CASSPGQSYEQYF. The CDR3, as DNA: TGTGCCAGCAGCCCGGGACAGTCCTACGAGCAGTACTTC.

This clone was recorded once. The V call is TRBV3-1 (or the pseudogene TRBV3-2), the J call TRBJ1-2; a weak D match, TRBD1 (6 bases). The CDR3 contains 12 residues. V dropped 5 bases and J dropped 8 bases, with 12 bases sitting between them. The germline gives CDR1 LGHDT, CDR2 YNNKEL (reference sequence). CDR3 sequence: CASSGQLGGYTF. The CDR3 nucleotides are TGTGCCAGCAGCGGACAGTTAGGAGGCTACACCTTC.

The chain recombines TRBV4-3 with TRBJ2-1, with a weak D call TRBD2 (6 bases). The CDR3 is made up of 12 amino acids. The germline V and J ends were trimmed by 3 bases and 10 bases, with 10 bases remaining between them. Germline lookup yields CDR1 LGHNA and CDR2 YSLEER. CDR3 sequence: CASSHRRGEQFF. The CDR3 coding sequence is TGCGCCAGCAGCCACCGCCGGGGGGAGCAGTTCTTC.